This TCR beta chain appears in the sequencing data of a study of OX40 agonist ivuxolimab in advanced cancers. Losses at the gene ends were 0 bases for V and 0 bases for J; bases not matched to a gene: 2. The CDR3 length is 18 residues. Germline lookup yields CDR1 SGDLS and CDR2 YYNGEE. TCRdb's copy holds only in-frame clones and misses some; the assay was immunoSEQ multiplex PCR. The table lists approximately 60,000 clones, almost 95% of them singletons, with around 19% in the top ten. Sample: CD4+ or CD8+ T cells sorted from blood, taken in a trial of the OX40 agonist ivuxolimab. The sequence derives from an adult with an advanced solid tumor such as melanoma, head and neck, liver or kidney cancer. The chain couples TRBV9 to TRBJ2-1, with 14 bases lining up with TRBD2. The CDR3 reads CASSVGTSGGSSYNEQFF. CDR3 bases: TGTGCCAGCAGCGTAGGGACTAGCGGGGGGAGCTCCTACAATGAGCAGTTCTTC.